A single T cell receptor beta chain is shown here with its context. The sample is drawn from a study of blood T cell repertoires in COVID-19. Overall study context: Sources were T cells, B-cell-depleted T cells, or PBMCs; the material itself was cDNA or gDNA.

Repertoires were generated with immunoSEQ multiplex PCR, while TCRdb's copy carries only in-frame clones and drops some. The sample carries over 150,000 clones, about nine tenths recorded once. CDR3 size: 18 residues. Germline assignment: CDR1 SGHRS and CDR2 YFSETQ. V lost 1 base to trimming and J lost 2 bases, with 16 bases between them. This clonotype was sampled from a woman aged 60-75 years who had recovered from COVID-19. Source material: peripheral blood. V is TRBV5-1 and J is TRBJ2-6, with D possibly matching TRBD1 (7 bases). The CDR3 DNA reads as TGCGCCAGCAGCTTGTTGGAGGGGGCTACTGCTGGGGCCAACGTCCTGACTTTC. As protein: CASSLLEGATAGANVLTF.